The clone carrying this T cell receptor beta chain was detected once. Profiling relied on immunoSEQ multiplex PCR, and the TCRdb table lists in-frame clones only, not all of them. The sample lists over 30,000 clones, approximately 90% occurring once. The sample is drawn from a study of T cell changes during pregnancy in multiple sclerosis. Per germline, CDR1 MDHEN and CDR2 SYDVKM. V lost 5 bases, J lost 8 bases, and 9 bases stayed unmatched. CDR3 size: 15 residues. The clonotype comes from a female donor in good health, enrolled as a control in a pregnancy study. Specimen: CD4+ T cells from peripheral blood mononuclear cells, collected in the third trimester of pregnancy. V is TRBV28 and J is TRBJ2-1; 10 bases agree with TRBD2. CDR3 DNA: TGTGCCAGCAGTCTAGCGGGAGAGGTATGGCATGAGCAGTTCTTC. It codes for CASSLAGEVWHEQFF.